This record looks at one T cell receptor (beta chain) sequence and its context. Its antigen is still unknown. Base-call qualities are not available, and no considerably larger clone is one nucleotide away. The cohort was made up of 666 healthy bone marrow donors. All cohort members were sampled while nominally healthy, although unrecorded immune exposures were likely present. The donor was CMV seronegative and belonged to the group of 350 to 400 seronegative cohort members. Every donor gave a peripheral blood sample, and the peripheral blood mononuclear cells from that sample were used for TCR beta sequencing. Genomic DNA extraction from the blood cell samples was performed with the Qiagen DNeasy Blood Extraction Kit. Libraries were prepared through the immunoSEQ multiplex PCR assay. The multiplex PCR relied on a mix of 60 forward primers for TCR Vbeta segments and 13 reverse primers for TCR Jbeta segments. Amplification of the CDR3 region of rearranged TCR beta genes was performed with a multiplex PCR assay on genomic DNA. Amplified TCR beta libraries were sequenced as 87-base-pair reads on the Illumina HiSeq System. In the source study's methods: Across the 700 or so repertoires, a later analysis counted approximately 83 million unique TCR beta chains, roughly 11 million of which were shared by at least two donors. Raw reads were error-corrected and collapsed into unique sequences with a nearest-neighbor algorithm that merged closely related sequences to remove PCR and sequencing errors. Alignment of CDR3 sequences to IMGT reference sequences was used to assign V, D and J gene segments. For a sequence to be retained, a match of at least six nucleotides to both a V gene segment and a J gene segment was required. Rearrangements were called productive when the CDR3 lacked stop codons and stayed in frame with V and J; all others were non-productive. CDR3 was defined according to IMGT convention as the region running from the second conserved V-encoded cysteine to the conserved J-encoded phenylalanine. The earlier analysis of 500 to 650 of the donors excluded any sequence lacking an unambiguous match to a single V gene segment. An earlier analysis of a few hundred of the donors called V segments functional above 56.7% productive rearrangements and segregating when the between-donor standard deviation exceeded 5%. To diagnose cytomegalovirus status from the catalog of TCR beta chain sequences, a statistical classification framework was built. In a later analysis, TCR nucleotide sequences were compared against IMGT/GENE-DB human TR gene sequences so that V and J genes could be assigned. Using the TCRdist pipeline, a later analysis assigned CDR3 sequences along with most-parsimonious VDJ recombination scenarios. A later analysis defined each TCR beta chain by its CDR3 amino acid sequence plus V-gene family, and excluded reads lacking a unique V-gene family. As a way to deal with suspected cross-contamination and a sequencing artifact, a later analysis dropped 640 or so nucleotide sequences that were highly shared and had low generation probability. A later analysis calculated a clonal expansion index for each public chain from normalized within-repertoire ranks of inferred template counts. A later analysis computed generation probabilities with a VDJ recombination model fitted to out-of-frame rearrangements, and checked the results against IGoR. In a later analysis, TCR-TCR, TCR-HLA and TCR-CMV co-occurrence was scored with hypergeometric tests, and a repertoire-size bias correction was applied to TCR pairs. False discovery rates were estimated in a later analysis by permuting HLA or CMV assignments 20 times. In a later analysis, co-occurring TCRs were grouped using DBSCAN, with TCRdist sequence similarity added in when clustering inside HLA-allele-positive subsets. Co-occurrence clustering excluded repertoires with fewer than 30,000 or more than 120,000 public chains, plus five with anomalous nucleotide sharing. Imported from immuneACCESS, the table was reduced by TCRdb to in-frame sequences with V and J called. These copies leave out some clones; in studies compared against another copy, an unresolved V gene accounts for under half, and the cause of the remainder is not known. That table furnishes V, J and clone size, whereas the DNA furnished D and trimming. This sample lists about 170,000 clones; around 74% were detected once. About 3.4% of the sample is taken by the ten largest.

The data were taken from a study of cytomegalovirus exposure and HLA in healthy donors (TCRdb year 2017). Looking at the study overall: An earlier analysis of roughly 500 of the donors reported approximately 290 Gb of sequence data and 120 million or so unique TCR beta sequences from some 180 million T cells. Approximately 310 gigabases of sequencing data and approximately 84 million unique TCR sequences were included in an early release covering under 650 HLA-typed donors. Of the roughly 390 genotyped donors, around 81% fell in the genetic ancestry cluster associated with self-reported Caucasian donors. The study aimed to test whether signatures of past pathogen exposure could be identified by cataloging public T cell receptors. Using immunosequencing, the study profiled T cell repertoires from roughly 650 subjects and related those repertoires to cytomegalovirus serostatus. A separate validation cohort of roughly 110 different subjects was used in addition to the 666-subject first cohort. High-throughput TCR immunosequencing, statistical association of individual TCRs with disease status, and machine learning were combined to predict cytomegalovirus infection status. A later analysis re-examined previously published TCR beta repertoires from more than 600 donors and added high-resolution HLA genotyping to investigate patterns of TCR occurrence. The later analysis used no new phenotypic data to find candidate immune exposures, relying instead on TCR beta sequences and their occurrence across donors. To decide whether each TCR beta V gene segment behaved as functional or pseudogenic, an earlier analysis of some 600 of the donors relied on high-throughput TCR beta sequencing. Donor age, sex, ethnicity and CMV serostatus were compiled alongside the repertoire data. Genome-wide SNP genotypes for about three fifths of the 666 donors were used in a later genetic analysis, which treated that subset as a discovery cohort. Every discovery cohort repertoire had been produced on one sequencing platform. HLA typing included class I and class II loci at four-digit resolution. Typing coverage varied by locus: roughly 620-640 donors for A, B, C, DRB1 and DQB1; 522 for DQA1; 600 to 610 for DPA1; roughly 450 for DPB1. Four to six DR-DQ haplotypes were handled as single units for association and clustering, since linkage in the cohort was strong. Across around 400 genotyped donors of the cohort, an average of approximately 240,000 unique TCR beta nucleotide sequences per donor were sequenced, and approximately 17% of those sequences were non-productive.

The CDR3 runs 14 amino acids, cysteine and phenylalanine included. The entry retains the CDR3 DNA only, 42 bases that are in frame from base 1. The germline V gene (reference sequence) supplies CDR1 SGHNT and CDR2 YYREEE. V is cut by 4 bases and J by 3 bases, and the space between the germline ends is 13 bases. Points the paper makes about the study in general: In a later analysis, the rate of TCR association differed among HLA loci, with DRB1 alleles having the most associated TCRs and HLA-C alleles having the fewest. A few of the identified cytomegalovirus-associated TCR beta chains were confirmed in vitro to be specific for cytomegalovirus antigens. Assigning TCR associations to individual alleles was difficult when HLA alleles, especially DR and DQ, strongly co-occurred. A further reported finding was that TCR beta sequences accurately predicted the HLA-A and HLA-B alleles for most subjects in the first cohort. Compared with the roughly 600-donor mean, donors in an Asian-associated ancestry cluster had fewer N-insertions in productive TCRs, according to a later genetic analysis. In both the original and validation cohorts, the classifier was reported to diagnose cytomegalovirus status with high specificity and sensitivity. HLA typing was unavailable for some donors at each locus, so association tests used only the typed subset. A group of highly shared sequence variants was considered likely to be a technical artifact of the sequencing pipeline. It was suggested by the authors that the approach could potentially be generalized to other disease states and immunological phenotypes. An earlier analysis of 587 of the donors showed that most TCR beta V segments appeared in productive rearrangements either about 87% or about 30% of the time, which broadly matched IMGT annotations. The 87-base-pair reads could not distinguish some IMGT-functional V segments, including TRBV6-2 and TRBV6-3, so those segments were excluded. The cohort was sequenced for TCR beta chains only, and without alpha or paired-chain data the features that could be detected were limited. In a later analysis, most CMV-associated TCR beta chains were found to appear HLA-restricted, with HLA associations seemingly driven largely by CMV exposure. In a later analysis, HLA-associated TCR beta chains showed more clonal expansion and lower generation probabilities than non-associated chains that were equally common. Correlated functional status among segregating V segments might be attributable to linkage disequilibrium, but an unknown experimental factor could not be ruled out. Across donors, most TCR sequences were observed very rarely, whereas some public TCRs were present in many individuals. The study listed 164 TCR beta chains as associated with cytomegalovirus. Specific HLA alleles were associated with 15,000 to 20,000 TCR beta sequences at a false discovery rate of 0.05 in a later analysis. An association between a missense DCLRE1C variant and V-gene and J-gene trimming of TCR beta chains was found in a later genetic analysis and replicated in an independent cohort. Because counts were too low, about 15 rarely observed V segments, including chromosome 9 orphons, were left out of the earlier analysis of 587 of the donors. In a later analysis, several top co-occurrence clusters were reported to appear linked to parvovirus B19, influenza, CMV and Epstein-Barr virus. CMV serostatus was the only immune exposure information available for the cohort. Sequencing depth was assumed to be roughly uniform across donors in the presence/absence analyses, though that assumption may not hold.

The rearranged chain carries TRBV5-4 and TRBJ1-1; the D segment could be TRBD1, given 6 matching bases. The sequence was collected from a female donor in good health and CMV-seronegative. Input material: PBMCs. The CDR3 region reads CASSPRNRDTEAFF. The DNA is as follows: TGTGCCAGCAGCCCACGAAACAGGGACACTGAAGCTTTCTTT.